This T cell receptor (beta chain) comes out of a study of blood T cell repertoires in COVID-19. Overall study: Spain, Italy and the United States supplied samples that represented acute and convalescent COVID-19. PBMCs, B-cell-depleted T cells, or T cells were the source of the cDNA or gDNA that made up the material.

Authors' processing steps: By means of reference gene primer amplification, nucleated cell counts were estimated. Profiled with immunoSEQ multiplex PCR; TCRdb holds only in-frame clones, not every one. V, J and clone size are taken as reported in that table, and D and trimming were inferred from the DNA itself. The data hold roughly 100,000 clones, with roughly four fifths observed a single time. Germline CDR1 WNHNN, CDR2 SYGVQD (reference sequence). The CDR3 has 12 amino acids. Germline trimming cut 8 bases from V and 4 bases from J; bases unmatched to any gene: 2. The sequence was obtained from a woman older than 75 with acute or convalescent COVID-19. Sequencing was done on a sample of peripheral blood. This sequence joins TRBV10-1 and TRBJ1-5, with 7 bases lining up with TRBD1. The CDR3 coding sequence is TGCGCCAGCGGACAGGCGAATCAGCCCCAGCATTTT. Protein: CASGQANQPQHF.